Listed below are T cell receptor beta chains from one sample, sequenced in a study of cytomegalovirus exposure and HLA in healthy donors. Sequenced by immunoSEQ multiplex PCR; TCRdb stores in-frame clones only, minus some. This sample has about 140,000 clones, with roughly 77% found just once. Sequences were obtained from PBMCs. The receptor source for this set is a female donor in good health and CMV-seronegative. Each CDR3 is given with its conserved first and last residue. The order of the fields is V gene, D gene, J gene, clone size, CDR3 DNA, CDR3 protein. A D gene is named only where the DNA matches it firmly. Some rows have no size entry. The others give once, few or many, or a class for an expanded clone.

V gene: TRBV5-1; D gene: TRBD1; J gene: TRBJ2-2; clone size: NA; CDR3 DNA: TGCGCCAGCAGCTTGATGACGACAGGGGGGACCGGGGAGCTGTTTTTT; CDR3 protein: CASSLMTTGGTGELFF
V gene: TRBV6-6; D gene: TRBD1; J gene: TRBJ1-5; clone size: few; CDR3 DNA: TGTGCCAGCAGCCTACAGGGGCCTAGCAATCAGCCCCAGCATTTT; CDR3 protein: CASSLQGPSNQPQHF
V gene: TRBV7-9; D gene: NA; J gene: TRBJ2-5; clone size: NA; CDR3 DNA: TGTGCCAGCAGCTTACGGTTAGCCCAAGAGACCCAGTACTTC; CDR3 protein: CASSLRLAQETQYF
V gene: TRBV10-3; D gene: TRBD2; J gene: TRBJ2-1; clone size: NA; CDR3 DNA: TGTGCCATCAGGCTGACTAGCGGGAGTAGTGAGCAGTTCTTC; CDR3 protein: CAIRLTSGSSEQFF
V gene: TRBV27; D gene: NA; J gene: TRBJ2-7; clone size: NA; CDR3 DNA: TGTGCCAGCAGTTTGAGGAGGGGTTCCCACGAGCAGTACTTC; CDR3 protein: CASSLRRGSHEQYF
V gene: TRBV30; D gene: TRBD1; J gene: TRBJ2-7; clone size: NA; CDR3 DNA: TGTGCCTGGAGACTAAGGGACAGGGGATTGAGCGAGCAGTACTTC; CDR3 protein: CAWRLRDRGLSEQYF
V gene: TRBV9; D gene: NA; J gene: TRBJ2-7; clone size: NA; CDR3 DNA: TGTGCCAGCAGCCCTCGGGACTCGGGGGAGCAGTACTTC; CDR3 protein: CASSPRDSGEQYF
V gene: TRBV11-3; D gene: TRBD1; J gene: TRBJ2-2; clone size: NA; CDR3 DNA: TGTGCCAGCAGCCCATCAGGTTGGGGGACAGCGAACACCGGGGAGCTGTTTTTT; CDR3 protein: CASSPSGWGTANTGELFF
V gene: TRBV27; D gene: NA; J gene: TRBJ1-4; clone size: NA; CDR3 DNA: TGTGCCAGCAGTTTTCATCCAACTAATGAAAAACTGTTTTTT; CDR3 protein: CASSFHPTNEKLFF
V gene: TRBV5-1; D gene: TRBD2; J gene: TRBJ2-1; clone size: NA; CDR3 DNA: TGCGCCAGCACCAGCGGGACTACGGGCGATGAGCAGTTCTTC; CDR3 protein: CASTSGTTGDEQFF
V gene: TRBV2; D gene: TRBD2; J gene: TRBJ2-7; clone size: NA; CDR3 DNA: TGTGCCAGCAGGTCCCTTGAGCGGGAGAGGTACGAGCAGTACTTC; CDR3 protein: CASRSLERERYEQYF
V gene: TRBV6-5; D gene: NA; J gene: TRBJ2-7; clone size: NA; CDR3 DNA: TGTGCCAGCAGTTACTCGCATAGCTACGAGCAGTACTTC; CDR3 protein: CASSYSHSYEQYF
V gene: TRBV4-3; D gene: NA; J gene: TRBJ2-2; clone size: NA; CDR3 DNA: TGCGCCAGCAGCCAGGGGGTGGGACAGAACACCGGGGAGCTGTTTTTT; CDR3 protein: CASSQGVGQNTGELFF
V gene: TRBV12-5; D gene: NA; J gene: TRBJ2-3; clone size: NA; CDR3 DNA: TGTGCTAGTGGTTTGGTCACATCTCTAGTGGGCACAGATACGCAGTATTTT; CDR3 protein: CASGLVTSLVGTDTQYF
V gene: TRBV29-1; D gene: TRBD1; J gene: TRBJ1-2; clone size: NA; CDR3 DNA: TGCAGCGTTGACGCCGGGACAGCCTCCTATGGCTACACCTTC; CDR3 protein: CSVDAGTASYGYTF
V gene: TRBV5-6; D gene: TRBD1; J gene: TRBJ2-7; clone size: NA; CDR3 DNA: TGTGCCAGCAGCTTTGGAACAGGGGCCTACGAGCAGTACTTC; CDR3 protein: CASSFGTGAYEQYF
V gene: TRBV4-1; D gene: NA; J gene: TRBJ2-1; clone size: NA; CDR3 DNA: TGCGCCAGCAGCCTGACGGGCAATGAGCAGTTCTTC; CDR3 protein: CASSLTGNEQFF
V gene: TRBV7-2; D gene: NA; J gene: TRBJ1-5; clone size: NA; CDR3 DNA: TGTGCCAGCAGCTTAGGTTCCAGGGCTCAGCCCCAGCATTTT; CDR3 protein: CASSLGSRAQPQHF
V gene: TRBV5-1; D gene: NA; J gene: TRBJ1-1; clone size: NA; CDR3 DNA: TGCGCCAGCAGCTTGGAGGGGGACGACACTGAAGCTTTCTTT; CDR3 protein: CASSLEGDDTEAFF
V gene: TRBV5-1; D gene: NA; J gene: TRBJ1-4; clone size: NA; CDR3 DNA: TGCGCCAGCAGCCTGGGAGGAGCCCCAACTAATGAAAAACTGTTTTTT; CDR3 protein: CASSLGGAPTNEKLFF
V gene: TRBV18; D gene: NA; J gene: TRBJ2-1; clone size: NA; CDR3 DNA: TGTGCCAGCTCTCCCAGACAGGCCTCGACCTACAATGAGCAGTTCTTC; CDR3 protein: CASSPRQASTYNEQFF
V gene: TRBV5-6; D gene: TRBD2; J gene: TRBJ2-1; clone size: NA; CDR3 DNA: TGTGCCAGCAGCTTGCTTGCGGGGGGCCTCCTTTCCTACAATGAGCAGTTCTTC; CDR3 protein: CASSLLAGGLLSYNEQFF